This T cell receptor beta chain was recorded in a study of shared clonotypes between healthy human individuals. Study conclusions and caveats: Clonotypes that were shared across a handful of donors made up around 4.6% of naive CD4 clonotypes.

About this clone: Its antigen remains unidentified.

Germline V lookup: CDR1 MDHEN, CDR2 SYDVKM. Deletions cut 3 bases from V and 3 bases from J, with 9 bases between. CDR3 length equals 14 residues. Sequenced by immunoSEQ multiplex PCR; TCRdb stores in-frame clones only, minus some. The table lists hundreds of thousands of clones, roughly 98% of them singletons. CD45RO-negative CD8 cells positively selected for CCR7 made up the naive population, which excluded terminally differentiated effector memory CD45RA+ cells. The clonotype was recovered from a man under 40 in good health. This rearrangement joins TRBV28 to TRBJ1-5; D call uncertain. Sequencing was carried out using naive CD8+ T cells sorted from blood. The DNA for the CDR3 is TGTGCCAGCAGTTTCAGGCACCCCAATCAGCCCCAGCATTTT. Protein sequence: CASSFRHPNQPQHF.